The 17 T cell receptor beta chains below all came from one sample that was sequenced in a study of blood T cell repertoires in COVID-19. Sequencing was performed with immunoSEQ multiplex PCR; in TCRdb, only in-frame clones are kept and a portion is missing. The sample has 100,000 to 150,000 clones, under 90% seen once. The sequencing sample was made of peripheral blood. Receptor source: a woman in her seventies with acute or convalescent COVID-19.

This chain links TRBV7-9 with TRBJ1-1; TRBD1 matches at 10 bases. Germline loops: CDR1 SEHNR, CDR2 FQNEAQ (reference sequence). V was pared by 3 bases and J by 4 bases, with 11 bases of the junction left unmatched. The CDR3 is 17 residues long. This chain's CDR3 is CASSFPGQGTLGTEAFF. The CDR3 DNA follows: TGTGCCAGCAGCTTCCCGGGACAGGGGACATTAGGCACTGAAGCTTTCTTT.

The rearrangement joins TRBV16 to TRBJ2-5, with D possibly being TRBD2 (5 bases). V lost 1 base, J lost 5 bases, and 11 bases lay in between. Germline V gene data show CDR1 as KGHSY and CDR2 as FQNENV. This CDR3 has 14 amino acids. The CDR3, as DNA: TGTGCCAGCAGCCAATACGTACAGCGGGAGACCCAGTACTTC. It codes for CASSQYVQRETQYF. The variable domain in full, completed from reference TRBV16 and TRBJ2-5, reads GEEVAQTPKHLVRGEGQKAKLYCAPIKGHSYVFWYQQVLKNEFKFLISFQNENVFDETGMPKERFSAKCLPNSPCSLEIQATKLEDSAVYFCASSQYVQRETQYFGPGTRLLVL.

The chain links TRBV6-1 to TRBJ1-5, with D tentatively TRBD1 (5 bases). CDR1 is MNHNS and CDR2 is SASEGT in the germline V gene. The CDR3 runs to 15 residues. V gave up 2 bases and J gave up 6 bases, with 14 bases separating them. In DNA, the CDR3 is TGTGCCAGCAGTGAAATCAGGGTTCGCGGTCAGCCCCAGCATTTT. It codes for CASSEIRVRGQPQHF.

The J gene is TRBJ1-2, the V gene TRBV18; no clear D gene. V lost 2 bases, J lost 2 bases, and 6 bases lay in between. In germline, CDR1 is KGHSH, CDR2 LQKENI. CDR3 length: 13 residues. CDR3 sequence (DNA): TGTGCCAGCTCACCAGAGATAAACTATGGCTACACCTTC. Amino acids: CASSPEINYGYTF.

The CDR3 region is CATRGTVRWEKLFF. The CDR3 nucleotides are TGTGCCACCAGGGGGACAGTAAGGTGGGAAAAACTGTTTTTT. V is TRBV19 and J is TRBJ1-4, with 7 nucleotides matching TRBD1. Germline CDR1 LNHDA, CDR2 SQIVND (reference sequence). Trimming cost V 10 bases and J 8 bases; bases outside gene matches: 13. This CDR3 contains 14 residues.

The sample holds one count of this clone. This sequence joins TRBV6-1 and TRBJ1-6; 9 bases line up with TRBD1. V lost 2 bases, J lost 10 bases, and 3 bases stayed unmatched. The germline V gene has CDR1 MNHNS and CDR2 SASEGT. The CDR3 extends over 14 amino acids. CDR3 sequence: CASSERDRVSPLHF. The CDR3 nucleotides read TGTGCCAGCAGTGAACGGGACAGGGTCTCACCCCTCCACTTT.

The rearrangement joins TRBV11-3 to TRBJ2-1; 11 nucleotides align to TRBD2. CDR1 SGHNT and CDR2 YENEEA come from the germline V gene. CDR3 size: 15 residues. V dropped 5 bases and J dropped 4; count of bases not matched to a gene: 4. This chain's CDR3 is CASSLTSGSYNEQFF. The CDR3 DNA reads TGTGCCAGCAGCCTTACTAGCGGGAGTTACAATGAGCAGTTCTTC.

The J gene is TRBJ2-7, the V gene TRBV30, with 10 bases fitting TRBD1. This CDR3 comprises 13 residues. V shed 5 bases and J 4 bases; nucleotides not matched to a gene: 5. The germline gives CDR1 GTSNPN, CDR2 SVGIG (reference sequence). The CDR3 coding sequence is TGTGCCTGGGGAAGACAGGGGGCGTACGAGCAGTACGTC. Its translation is CAWGRQGAYEQYV.

V and J are TRBV5-4 and TRBJ1-4; 8 positions match TRBD1. J gave up 6 bases and V 4 bases, and 8 bases lay outside the gene matches. The CDR3 totals 15 residues. Looked up from germline, CDR1 is SGHNT and CDR2 is YYREEE (reference sequence). The CDR3: CASSLKTGVDEKLFF. The CDR3 bases are TGTGCCAGCAGCCTCAAGACAGGGGTGGATGAAAAACTGTTTTTT.

The gene calls are TRBV3-1 (or the pseudogene TRBV3-2) and TRBJ1-2; D is perhaps TRBD1 (5 bases). Germline CDR1 and CDR2: LGHDT and YNNKEL (reference sequence). CDR3 length: 12 residues. The V end lost 5 bases, the J end lost 8 bases, and 12 bases lay between the germline ends. The CDR3 bases are TGTGCCAGCAGCGGGGGGAATCGGGGCTACACCTTC. Protein product: CASSGGNRGYTF.

The rearrangement uses TRBV5-6 and TRBJ2-7; 10 nucleotides match TRBD1. This CDR3 contains 13 residues. The germline gives CDR1 SGHDT, CDR2 YYEEEE. CDR3 sequence reads: CASSTGTGASGAV. CDR3 coding DNA: TGTGCCAGCAGTACCGGGACAGGGGCTTCAGGTGCCGTC.

V is TRBV11-2 and J is TRBJ1-3; D not resolved. Per germline, CDR1 SGHAT and CDR2 FQNNGV. The CDR3 contains 15 residues. V was trimmed by 0 bases and J by 0 bases, leaving 6 bases between them. The CDR3 DNA reads as TGTGCCAGCAGCTTAGAAGGGAGCTCTGGAAACACCATATATTTT. Translated: CASSLEGSSGNTIYF.

This sequence joins TRBV7-2 and TRBJ1-3; a possible D gene is TRBD1 (6 bases). Germline V gene sequence: CDR1 SGHTA, CDR2 FQGNSA. This CDR3 is built from 15 residues. V was pared by 3 bases and J by 4 bases, with 13 bases between. Here the CDR3 reads CASSFEGGLGNTIYF. Here the CDR3 DNA reads TGTGCCAGCAGCTTCGAGGGGGGGCTGGGAAACACCATATATTTT.

This chain connects TRBV4-2 to TRBJ1-6; D possibly corresponds to TRBD1 (5 bases). The CDR3 runs to 15 residues. V was shortened by 0 bases and J by 9 bases, with 12 bases between the two germline ends. Germline V CDR1 and CDR2: LGHNA, YNFKEQ. The CDR3 DNA reads as TGTGCCAGCAGCCAAGATCAGGGTGTGGGTTCACCCCTCCACTTT. Its protein is CASSQDQGVGSPLHF.

This clone has only a few counts. This chain uses TRBV19 with TRBJ1-6; the D gene is possibly TRBD1 (5 bases). Trimming stripped 3 bases from V and 0 bases from J, with 12 bases between. There are 17 residues in the CDR3. Germline V lookup: CDR1 LNHDA, CDR2 SQIVND (reference sequence). CDR3 residues: CASSIRDWSSYNSPLHF. The CDR3 nucleotides are TGTGCCAGTAGTATCAGGGACTGGAGCTCCTATAATTCACCCCTCCACTTT.

The chain carries TRBV4-2 and TRBJ1-2; D remains ambiguous. CDR1 LGHNA and CDR2 YNFKEQ come from the germline V gene. This CDR3 comprises 15 residues. V lost 3 bases and J 6 bases, leaving 17 bases between the germline ends. CDR3 nucleotide sequence: TGTGCCAGCAGCCAGGAGACTCTTCTCAGCCATGGCTACACCTTC. Its translation: CASSQETLLSHGYTF.

As DNA, the CDR3 is TGTGCCAGCAGCCCAGCGGGACAAGCCATCACTGAAGCTTTCTTT. Translated, it gives CASSPAGQAITEAFF. The V and J genes are TRBV5-6 and TRBJ1-1, with D perhaps matching TRBD1 (6 bases). V lost 4 bases and J lost 4, with 17 bases in between. The CDR3 length is 15 residues. CDR1 and CDR2 (germline): SGHDT, YYEEEE.